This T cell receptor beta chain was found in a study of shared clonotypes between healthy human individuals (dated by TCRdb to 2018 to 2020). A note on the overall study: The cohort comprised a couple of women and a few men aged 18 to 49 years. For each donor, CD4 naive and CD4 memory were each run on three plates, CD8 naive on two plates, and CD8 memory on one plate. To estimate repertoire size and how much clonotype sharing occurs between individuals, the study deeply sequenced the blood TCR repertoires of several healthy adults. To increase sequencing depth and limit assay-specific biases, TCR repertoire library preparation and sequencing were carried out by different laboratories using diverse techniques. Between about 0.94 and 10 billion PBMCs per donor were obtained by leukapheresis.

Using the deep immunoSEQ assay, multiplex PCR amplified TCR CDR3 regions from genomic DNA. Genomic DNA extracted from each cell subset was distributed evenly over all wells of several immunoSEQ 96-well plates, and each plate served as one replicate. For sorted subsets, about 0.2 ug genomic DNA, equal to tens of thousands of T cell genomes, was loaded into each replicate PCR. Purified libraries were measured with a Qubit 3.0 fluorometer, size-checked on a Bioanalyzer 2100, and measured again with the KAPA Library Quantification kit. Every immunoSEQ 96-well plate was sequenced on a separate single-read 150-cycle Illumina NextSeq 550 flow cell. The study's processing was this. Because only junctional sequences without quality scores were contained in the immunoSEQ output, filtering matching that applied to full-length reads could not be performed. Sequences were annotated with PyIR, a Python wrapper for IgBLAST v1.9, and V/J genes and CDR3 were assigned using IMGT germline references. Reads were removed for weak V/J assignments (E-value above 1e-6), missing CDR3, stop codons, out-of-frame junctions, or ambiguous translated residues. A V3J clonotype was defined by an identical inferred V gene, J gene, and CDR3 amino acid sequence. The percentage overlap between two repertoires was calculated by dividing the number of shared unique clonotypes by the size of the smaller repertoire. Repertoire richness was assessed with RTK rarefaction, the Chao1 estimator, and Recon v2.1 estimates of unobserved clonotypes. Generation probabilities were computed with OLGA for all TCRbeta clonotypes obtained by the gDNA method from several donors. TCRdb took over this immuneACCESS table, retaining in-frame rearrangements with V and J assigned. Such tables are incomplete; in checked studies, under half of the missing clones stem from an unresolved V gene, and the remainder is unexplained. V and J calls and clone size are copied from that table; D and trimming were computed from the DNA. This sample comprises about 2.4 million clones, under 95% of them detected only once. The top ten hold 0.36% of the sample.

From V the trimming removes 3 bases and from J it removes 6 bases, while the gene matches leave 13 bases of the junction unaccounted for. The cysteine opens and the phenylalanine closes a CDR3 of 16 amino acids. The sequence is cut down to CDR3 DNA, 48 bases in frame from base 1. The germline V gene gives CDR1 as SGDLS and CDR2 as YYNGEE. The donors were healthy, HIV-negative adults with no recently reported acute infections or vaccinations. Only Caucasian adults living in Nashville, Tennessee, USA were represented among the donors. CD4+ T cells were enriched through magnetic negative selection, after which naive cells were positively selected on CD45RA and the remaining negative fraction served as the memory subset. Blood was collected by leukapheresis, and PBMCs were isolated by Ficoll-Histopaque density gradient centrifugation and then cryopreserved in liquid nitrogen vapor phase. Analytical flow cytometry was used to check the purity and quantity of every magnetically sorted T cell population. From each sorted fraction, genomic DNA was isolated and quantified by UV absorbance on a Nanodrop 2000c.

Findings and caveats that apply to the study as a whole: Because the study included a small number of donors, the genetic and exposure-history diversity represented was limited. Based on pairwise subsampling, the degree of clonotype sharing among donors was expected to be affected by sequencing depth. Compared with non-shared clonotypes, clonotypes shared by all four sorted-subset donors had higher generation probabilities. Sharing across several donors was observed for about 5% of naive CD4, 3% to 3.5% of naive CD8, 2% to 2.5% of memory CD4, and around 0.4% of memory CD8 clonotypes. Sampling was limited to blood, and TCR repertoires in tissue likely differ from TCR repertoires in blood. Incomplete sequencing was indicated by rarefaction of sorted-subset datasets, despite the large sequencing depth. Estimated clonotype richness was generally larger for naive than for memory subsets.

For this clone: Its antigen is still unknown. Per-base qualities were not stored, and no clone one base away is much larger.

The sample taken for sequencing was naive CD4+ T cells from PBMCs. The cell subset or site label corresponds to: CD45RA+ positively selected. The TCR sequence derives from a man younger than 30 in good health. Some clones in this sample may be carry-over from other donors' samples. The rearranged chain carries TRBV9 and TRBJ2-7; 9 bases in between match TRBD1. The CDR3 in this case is CASSANLGQGAGEQYF. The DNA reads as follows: TGTGCCAGCAGCGCCAACTTGGGACAGGGAGCCGGCGAGCAGTACTTC.